The rows below give T cell receptor beta chains drawn from one sample of a study of blood T cells in healthy people across ages. From the 5' RACE reads, TCRdb called clonotypes with MiXCR, one entry per CDR3 protein. This table has around 870,000 distinct CDR3 sequences, 29% appearing once. The material sequenced was blood. The origin of the receptors is a woman aged 80 or older in good health. CDR3s include the opening cysteine and the closing phenylalanine or tryptophan. Size is omitted from some rows. Given values are once, few, many or a class for expanded clones.

v_call	j_call	clone_size	cdr3_aa
TRBV20-1	TRBJ2-1	many	CSALRTGGNEQFF
TRBV27	TRBJ1-2	many	CASSSPRQGIYGYTF
TRBV2	TRBJ1-5	few	CASTEIDRNQPQHF
TRBV27	TRBJ1-5	few	CASSLYGATQPQHF
TRBV20-1	TRBJ1-5	many	CSARQVDSQPQHF
TRBV7-2	TRBJ1-5	many	CASSPGQISNQPQHF
TRBV19	TRBJ1-5	once	CASKDSYSNQPQHF
TRBV7-2	TRBJ2-5	many	CASSLGRPTGGQETQYF
TRBV7-2	TRBJ1-2	many	CASRYASGARYGYTF
TRBV3-1	TRBJ1-2	many	CASSLEGTSGYTF
TRBV3-1	TRBJ2-7	few	CASSQVGQDYEQYF
TRBV6-5	TRBJ1-6	.	CASSYTGTGKAPPHF
TRBV20-1	TRBJ1-1	.	CSARGTGESTEAFF
TRBV4-3	TRBJ2-1	few	CASSQDRPSGGMFF
TRBV6-2/TRBV6-3	TRBJ1-1	.	CAPQPDRCMNTEAFF
TRBV5-1	TRBJ2-2	few	CASSLQDTGELFF